This TCR beta chain was sequenced in a study of blood T cell repertoires in COVID-19. TCRdb's table, derived via immunoSEQ multiplex PCR, lists solely in-frame clones and lacks some. The sample lists some 200,000 clones, 75% to 85% occurring once. The V end was cut by 6 bases, the J end by 3 bases, with 6 bases between. The CDR3 has 11 residues. The germline CDR1 and CDR2 sequences are MNHEY and SVGAGI. Sample: peripheral blood. This sequence originates from a woman of 80 years or more with COVID-19, enrolled during active disease. This chain links TRBV6-5 with TRBJ2-7; no clear D gene. CDR3 nucleotides: TGTGCCAGCAGGGCCAACTACGAGCAGTACTTC. Its protein is CASRANYEQYF.